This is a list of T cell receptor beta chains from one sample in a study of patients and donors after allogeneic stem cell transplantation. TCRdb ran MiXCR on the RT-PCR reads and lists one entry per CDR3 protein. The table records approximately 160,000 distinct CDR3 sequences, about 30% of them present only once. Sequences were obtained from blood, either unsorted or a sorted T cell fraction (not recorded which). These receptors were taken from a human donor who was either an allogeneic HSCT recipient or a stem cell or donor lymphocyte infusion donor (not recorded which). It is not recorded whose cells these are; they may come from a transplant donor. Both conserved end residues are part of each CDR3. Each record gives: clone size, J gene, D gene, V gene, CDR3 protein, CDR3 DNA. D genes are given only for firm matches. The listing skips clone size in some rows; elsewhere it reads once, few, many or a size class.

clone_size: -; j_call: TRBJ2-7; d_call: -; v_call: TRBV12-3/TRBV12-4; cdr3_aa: CASSSQGADYEQYF; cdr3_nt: TGTGCCAGCAGTTCCCAGGGCGCGGACTACGAGCAGTACTTC
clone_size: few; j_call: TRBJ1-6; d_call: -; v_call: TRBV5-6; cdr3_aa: CASSHRIPLSNSPLHF; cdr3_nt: TGTGCCAGCAGCCACAGGATTCCCCTATCCAATTCACCCCTCCACTTT
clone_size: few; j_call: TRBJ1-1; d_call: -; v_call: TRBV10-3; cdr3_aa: CAISNRDATEAFF; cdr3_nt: TGTGCCATCAGTAACAGGGATGCGACTGAAGCTTTCTTT
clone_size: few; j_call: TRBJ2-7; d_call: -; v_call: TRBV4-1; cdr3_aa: CASSQDQTWTYEQYF; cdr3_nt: TGCGCCAGCAGCCAAGATCAAACTTGGACCTACGAGCAGTACTTC
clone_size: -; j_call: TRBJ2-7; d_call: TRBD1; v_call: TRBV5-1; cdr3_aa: CASSLDPGQKQYF; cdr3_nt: TGCGCCAGCAGCTTGGATCCGGGACAGAAGCAGTACTTC
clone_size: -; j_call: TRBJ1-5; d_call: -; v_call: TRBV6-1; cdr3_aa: CASSGHPYSNQPQHF; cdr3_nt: TGTGCCAGCAGTGGTCATCCTTATAGCAATCAGCCCCAGCATTTT
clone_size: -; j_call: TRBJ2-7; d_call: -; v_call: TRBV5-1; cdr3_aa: CASSLVMGEQYF; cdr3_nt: TGCGCCAGCAGCTTGGTCATGGGCGAGCAGTACTTC
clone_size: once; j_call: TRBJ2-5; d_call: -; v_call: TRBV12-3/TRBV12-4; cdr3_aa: CASSLPPSPQYF; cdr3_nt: TGTGCCAGCAGTTTGCCCCCATCGCCCCAGTACTTC
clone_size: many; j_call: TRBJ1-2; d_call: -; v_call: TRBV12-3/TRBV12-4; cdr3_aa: CASSLNPYGYTF; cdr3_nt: TGTGCCAGCAGTTTAAACCCCTATGGCTACACCTTC
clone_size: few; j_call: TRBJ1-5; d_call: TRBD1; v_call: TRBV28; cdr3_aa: CASSSGQGANQPQHF; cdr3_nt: TGTGCCAGCAGTTCCGGACAGGGGGCCAATCAGCCCCAGCATTTT
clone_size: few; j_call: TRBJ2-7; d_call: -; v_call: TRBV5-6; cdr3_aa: CASSQGIREQYF; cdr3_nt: TGTGCCAGCAGCCAGGGTATCCGCGAGCAGTACTTC
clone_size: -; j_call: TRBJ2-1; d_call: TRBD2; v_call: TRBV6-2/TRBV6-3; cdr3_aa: CASSYPGLAVDNEQFF; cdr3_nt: TGTGCCAGCAGTTACCCTGGACTAGCCGTTGACAATGAGCAGTTCTTC
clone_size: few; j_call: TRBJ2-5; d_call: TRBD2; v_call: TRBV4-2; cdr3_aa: CASSQYQAGVETQYF; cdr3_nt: TGTGCCAGCAGCCAATACCAAGCGGGAGTAGAGACCCAGTACTTC
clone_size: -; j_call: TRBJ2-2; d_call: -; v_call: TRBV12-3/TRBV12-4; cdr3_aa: CASIPGRTGELFF; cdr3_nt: TGTGCCAGCATCCCTGGGCGAACCGGGGAGCTGTTTTTT
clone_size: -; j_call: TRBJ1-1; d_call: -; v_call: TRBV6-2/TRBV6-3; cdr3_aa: CASRWDTEAFF; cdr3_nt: TGTGCCAGCAGGTGGGACACTGAAGCTTTCTTT
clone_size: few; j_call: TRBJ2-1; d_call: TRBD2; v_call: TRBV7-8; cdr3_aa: CASSRSSGSSYNEQFF; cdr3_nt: TGTGCCAGCAGCCGCAGTAGCGGGAGCTCCTACAATGAGCAGTTCTTC
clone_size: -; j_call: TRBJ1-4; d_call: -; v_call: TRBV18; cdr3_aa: CASSSRVTATNEKLFF; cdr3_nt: TGTGCCAGCTCATCGCGCGTGACAGCAACTAATGAAAAACTGTTTTTT
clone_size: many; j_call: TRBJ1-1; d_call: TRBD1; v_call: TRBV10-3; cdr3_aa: CATRDSNTEAFF; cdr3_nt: TGTGCCACCAGGGACAGTAACACTGAAGCTTTCTTT
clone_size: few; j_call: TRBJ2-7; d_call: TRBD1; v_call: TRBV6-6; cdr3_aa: CASSGGQGAGEQYF; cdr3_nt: TGTGCCAGCAGCGGAGGACAGGGGGCGGGAGAGCAGTACTTC
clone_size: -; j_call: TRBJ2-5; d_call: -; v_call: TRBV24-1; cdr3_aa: CATSGTEETQYF; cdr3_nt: TGTGCCACCAGCGGGACGGAAGAGACCCAGTACTTC
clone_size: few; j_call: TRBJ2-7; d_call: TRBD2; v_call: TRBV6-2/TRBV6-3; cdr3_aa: CASSYSKGRASYEQYF; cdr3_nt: TGTGCCAGCAGTTACTCGAAAGGGAGGGCCTCCTACGAGCAGTACTTC
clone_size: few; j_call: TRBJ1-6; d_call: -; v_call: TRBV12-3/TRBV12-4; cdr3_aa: CASSLQDWANSPLHF; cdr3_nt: TGTGCCAGCAGTTTACAAGATTGGGCTAATTCACCCCTCCACTTT
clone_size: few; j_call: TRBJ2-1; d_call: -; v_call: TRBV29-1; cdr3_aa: CSVEEVNTYNEQFF; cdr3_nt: TGCAGCGTTGAAGAGGTAAACACCTACAATGAGCAGTTCTTC
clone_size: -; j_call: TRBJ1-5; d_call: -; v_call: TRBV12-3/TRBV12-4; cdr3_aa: CASSSPGVSPQHF; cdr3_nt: TGTGCCAGCAGTTCCCCCGGGGTTTCCCCCCAGCATTTT
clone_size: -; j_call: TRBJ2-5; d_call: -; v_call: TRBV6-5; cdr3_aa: CASSFGTLETQYF; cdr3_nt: TGTGCCAGCAGTTTTGGGACTTTGGAGACCCAGTACTTC
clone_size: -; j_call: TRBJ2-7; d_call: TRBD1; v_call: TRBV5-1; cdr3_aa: CASSLGTGYHEQYF; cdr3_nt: TGCGCCAGCAGCTTGGGGACAGGGTACCACGAGCAGTACTTC
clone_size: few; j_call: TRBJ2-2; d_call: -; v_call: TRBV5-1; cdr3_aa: CASSLREWGTAAGELFF; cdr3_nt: TGCGCCAGCAGCTTGAGGGAGTGGGGGACCGCCGCCGGGGAGCTGTTTTTT
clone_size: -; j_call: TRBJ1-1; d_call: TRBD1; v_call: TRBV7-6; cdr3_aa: CASSEAGGVSLKAFF; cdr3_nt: TGTGCCAGCAGCGAGGCAGGGGGAGTTAGTCTTAAAGCTTTCTTT
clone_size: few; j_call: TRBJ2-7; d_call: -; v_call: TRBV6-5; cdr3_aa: CASNSGTPSYEQYF; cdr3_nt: TGTGCCAGCAACTCCGGGACACCATCCTACGAGCAGTACTTC
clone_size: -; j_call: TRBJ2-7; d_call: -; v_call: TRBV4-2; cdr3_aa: CASSPYDYLGSQGYEQYF; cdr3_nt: TGTGCCAGCAGCCCGTACGACTACTTGGGCAGCCAAGGATACGAGCAGTACTTC
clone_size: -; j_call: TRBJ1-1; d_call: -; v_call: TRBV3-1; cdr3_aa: CASSQERENTEAFF; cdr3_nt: TGTGCCAGCAGCCAAGAAAGAGAGAACACTGAAGCTTTCTTT
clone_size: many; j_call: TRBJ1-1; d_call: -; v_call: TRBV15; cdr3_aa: CATSRVGRAQSTEAFF; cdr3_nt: TGTGCCACCAGCAGAGTGGGCAGGGCACAGAGCACTGAAGCTTTCTTT
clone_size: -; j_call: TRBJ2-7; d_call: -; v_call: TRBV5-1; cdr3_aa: CASSSGDPYEQYF; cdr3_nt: TGCGCCAGCAGCTCGGGAGACCCCTACGAGCAGTACTTC
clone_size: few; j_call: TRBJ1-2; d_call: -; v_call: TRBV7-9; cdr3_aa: CASSPIWGGPNYGYTF; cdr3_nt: TGTGCCAGCAGCCCCATATGGGGGGGCCCTAACTATGGCTACACCTTC
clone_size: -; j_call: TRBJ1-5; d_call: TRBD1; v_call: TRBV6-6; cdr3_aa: CASSYNPTGDQPQHF; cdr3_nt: TGTGCCAGCAGTTATAACCCCACAGGGGATCAGCCCCAGCATTTT
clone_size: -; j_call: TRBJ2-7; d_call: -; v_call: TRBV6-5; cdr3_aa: CASSITGLHYEQYF; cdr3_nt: TGTGCCAGCAGCATCACGGGGCTACACTACGAGCAGTACTTC
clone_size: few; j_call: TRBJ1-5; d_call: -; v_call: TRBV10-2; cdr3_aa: CASSESRPDQPQHF; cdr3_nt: TGCGCCAGCAGTGAGTCAAGGCCCGATCAGCCCCAGCATTTT
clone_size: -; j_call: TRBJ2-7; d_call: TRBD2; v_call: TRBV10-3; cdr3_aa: CATSSGRSPYF; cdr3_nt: TGTGCCACCTCGAGCGGGAGAAGTCCGTACTTC
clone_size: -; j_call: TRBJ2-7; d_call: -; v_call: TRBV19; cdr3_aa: CASSIKGGAGYEQYF; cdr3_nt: TGTGCCAGTAGTATAAAAGGGGGAGCAGGCTACGAGCAGTACTTC
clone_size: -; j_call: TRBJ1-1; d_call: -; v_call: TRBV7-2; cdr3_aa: CASSLIRVYTEAFF; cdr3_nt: TGTGCCAGCAGCTTAATAAGGGTTTACACTGAAGCTTTCTTT
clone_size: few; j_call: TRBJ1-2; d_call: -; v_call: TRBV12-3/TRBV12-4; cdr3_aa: CASSLTGIYGYTF; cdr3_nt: TGTGCCAGCAGTTTAACAGGAATCTATGGCTACACCTTC
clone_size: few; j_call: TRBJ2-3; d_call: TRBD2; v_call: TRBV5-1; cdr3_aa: CASSNSIGLATDYTQYF; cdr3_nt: TGCGCCAGCAGCAACTCAATTGGACTAGCTACTGATTATACGCAGTATTTT
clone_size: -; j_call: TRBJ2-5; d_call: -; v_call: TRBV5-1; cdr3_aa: CASSLGPLGETQYF; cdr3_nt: TGCGCCAGCAGCTTGGGGCCCCTGGGGGAGACCCAGTACTTC